Reported below is one T cell receptor beta chain. The entry originates in a study of blood T cell repertoires in COVID-19. For the study at large: Acute-phase and convalescent COVID-19 samples originated in the United States, Italy and Spain. PBMCs, B-cell-depleted T cells, or T cells provided the cDNA or gDNA that made up the material.

Per the original data handling: Estimates of nucleated cell counts were drawn from the amplification of reference gene primers. This table comes from immunoSEQ multiplex PCR, and its TCRdb copy is limited to in-frame clones, with some not included. The V and J calls and clone size are taken from that table; D and trimming were inferred from the DNA. The sample gives 150,000 to 180,000 clones, roughly 78% of which show up once; 1.5% to 2% is in the top ten. This receptor was identified in a man aged 80 or over with acute or convalescent COVID-19. The sample comprised peripheral blood.

CDR3 in DNA: TGTGCCAGCAGCCGGACAGGGAATAACTATGGCTACACCTTC. As protein: CASSRTGNNYGYTF. This chain connects TRBV11-2 to TRBJ1-2; 8 nucleotides match TRBD1. Per germline, CDR1 SGHAT and CDR2 FQNNGV. The CDR3 contains 14 residues. V was pared by 5 bases and J by 1 base, with 3 bases of the junction left unmatched.